These 7 T cell receptor beta chains were all obtained from the same sample, sequenced in a study of T-cell reconstitution after alpha-beta-depleted transplantation in children. Unique molecular identifiers were incorporated into the prepared TCRbeta library. TCRdb ran MiXCR on the PCR reads and lists one entry per CDR3 protein. This table has fewer than 400,000 distinct CDR3 sequences, approximately 23% appearing once. This specimen consisted of PBMCs, mostly from graft donor cells, obtained 180 days after TCRalphabeta/CD19-depleted stem cell transplant. Every receptor here comes from a male patient younger than 18 who had a stem cell transplant for acute lymphoblastic leukemia, so the T cells may come from the graft donor.

This sequence joins TRBV3-1 and TRBJ2-7; D is possibly TRBD1 (6 bases). Trimming left V 1 base short and J 2 bases short, with 15 bases between. Looked up from germline, CDR1 is LGHDT and CDR2 is YNNKEL (reference sequence). The CDR3 is 16 residues long. CDR3 coding DNA: TGTGCCAGCAGCCAAGTGAATAGGGGGAAGGCCTACGAGCAGTACTTC. The encoded protein is CASSQVNRGKAYEQYF.

This clonotype was counted only a few times. The chain has TRBV5-1 and TRBJ2-7, with D possibly being TRBD1 (6 bases). CDR3 length: 13 amino acids. Trimming stripped 4 bases from V and 4 bases from J, with 12 bases between. Germline lookup yields CDR1 SGHRS and CDR2 YFSETQ. The CDR3 protein is CASSRGQLYEQYF. CDR3 nucleotide sequence: TGCGCCAGCAGCAGAGGACAGCTTTACGAGCAGTACTTC.

This clonotype was seen only a few times. The J gene is TRBJ2-3, the V gene TRBV5-1; 7 bases line up with TRBD1. This CDR3 comprises 15 residues. Germline V gene lookup returns CDR1 SGHRS and CDR2 YFSETQ. The V gene end was trimmed by 0 bases and the J gene end by 3 bases; junction bases not matched to a gene: 4. CDR3 in amino acids: CASSLGPGQTDTQYF. Written as DNA, the CDR3 is TGCGCCAGCAGCTTGGGGCCGGGACAGACAGATACGCAGTATTTT.

The chain recombines TRBV5-1 with TRBJ1-3; 8 bases map to TRBD1. Germline lookup yields CDR1 SGHRS and CDR2 YFSETQ. The CDR3 totals 16 residues. Trimming cost V 3 bases and J 4 bases; bases outside gene matches: 9. CDR3 residues: CASSWTPGTGGNTIYF. Written as DNA, the CDR3 is TGCGCCAGCAGCTGGACTCCCGGGACAGGAGGAAACACCATATATTTT.

This sequence joins TRBV20-1 and TRBJ1-5; D is possibly TRBD1 (5 bases). This CDR3 is 13 amino acids long. V was pared by 3 bases and J by 7 bases, with 13 bases between. Germline V gene data show CDR1 as DFQATT and CDR2 as SNEGSKA (reference sequence). This CDR3 is CSARSQGGQPQHF. The CDR3 DNA sequence: TGCAGTGCTAGGTCTCAGGGCGGCCAGCCCCAGCATTTT.

A word on this clonotype: An end of the junction differs from the germline gene, which may be a read error. The rearrangement uses TRBV7-3 and TRBJ1-2; 7 bases are a match to TRBD1. The CDR3 runs to 14 residues. In germline, CDR1 is SGHTA, CDR2 FQGTGA. CDR3 sequence reads: CASSLTSTGMPIRF. The CDR3 nucleotides are TGTGCCAGCAGCTTAACCTCGACAGGGATGCCCATTCGATTC. The full variable domain, in which reference TRBV7-3 and TRBJ1-2 provide the parts outside the CDR3, is GAGVSQTPSNKVTEKGKYVELRCDPISGHTALYWYRQSLGQGPEFLIYFQGTGAADDSGLPNDRFFAVRPEGSVSTLKIQRTERGDSAVYLCASSLTSTGMPIRFGSGTRLTVV.

This clonotype has only a few counts. The rearrangement links TRBV12-3 or TRBV12-4 to TRBJ2-3; 12 nucleotides align to TRBD2. The CDR3 spans 15 residues. V shed 5 bases and J 7 bases; nucleotides not matched to a gene: 7. As DNA, the CDR3 is TGTGCCAGCAGTCCGAGACTAGCGGGAGACAATACGCAGTATTTT. This sequence encodes CASSPRLAGDNTQYF.